A single sample is the source of the 9 T cell receptor beta chains below, sequenced in a study of blood T cell repertoires in COVID-19. This table comes from immunoSEQ multiplex PCR, and its TCRdb copy is limited to in-frame clones, with some not included. The repertoire holds about 300,000 clones, with about four fifths as singletons. Sequencing was done on a sample of peripheral blood. Receptor source: a woman aged 50 to 60 with acute or convalescent COVID-19.

The gene calls are TRBV2 and TRBJ1-5, with D possibly TRBD1 on 6 matching bases. CDR1 and CDR2 from the germline V gene are SNHLY and FYNNEI. There are 15 residues in the CDR3. Trimming took 6 bases from V and 2 from J, leaving 14 bases between them. CDR3 nucleotide sequence: TGTGCCAGCAGACTCAGGGGTGGGGGCAATCAGCCCCAGCATTTT. It translates to CASRLRGGGNQPQHF. Filled out from reference TRBV2 and TRBJ1-5, the complete variable domain reads EPEVTQTPSHQVTQMGQEVILRCVPISNHLYFYWYRQILGQKVEFLVSFYNNEISEKSEIFDDQFSVERPDGSNFTLKIRSTKLEDSAMYFCASRLRGGGNQPQHFGDGTRLSIL.

The rearrangement links TRBV30 to TRBJ2-5; 9 bases match TRBD2. After removal of 8 bases from V and 4 bases from J, the junction contained 5 bases not matched to a gene. The CDR3 runs to 12 residues. Germline V gene sequence: CDR1 GTSNPN, CDR2 SVGIG (reference sequence). CDR3 in amino acids: CARGGLAETQYF. The CDR3 DNA reads as TGTGCCCGTGGGGGACTAGCAGAGACCCAGTACTTC.

This sequence joins TRBV5-1 and TRBJ1-4; 7 nucleotides agree with TRBD1. From germline, CDR1 is SGHRS and CDR2 YFSETQ. The CDR3 is 15 residues long. V was pared by 3 bases and J by 7 bases, with 9 bases of the junction left unmatched. The CDR3 nucleotides are TGCGCCAGCAGCTCCAGGACAGGTCGGCGTGAAAAACTGTTTTTT. Its protein is CASSSRTGRREKLFF.

This clone was counted ten times or more. The chain links TRBV6-1 to TRBJ1-2, with 9 nucleotides matching TRBD1. The CDR3 is 16 residues long. CDR1 is MNHNS and CDR2 is SASEGT in the germline V gene. V gave up 4 bases and J gave up 3 bases; unmatched junction bases: 9. The CDR3 DNA sequence: TGTGCCAGCAGTGGGGCACAGGGGGCGCGTTACTATGGCTACACCTTC. Protein: CASSGAQGARYYGYTF.

V and J are TRBV19 and TRBJ2-1, with no clear D. Germline CDR1 LNHDA, CDR2 SQIVND (reference sequence). Trimming removed 1 base from V and 9 bases from J, with 7 bases in between. The CDR3 spans 12 residues. The CDR3: CASSIGFSEQFF. The CDR3 DNA sequence: TGTGCCAGTAGTATAGGGTTTAGTGAGCAGTTCTTC.

The genes are TRBV21-1 and TRBJ1-1; TRBD1 is the table's D call and was not checked against the DNA. TRBV21-1 is deemed a pseudogene. CDR3 length equals 17 residues. This chain's CDR3 is CASSKALVQTEFTEAFF. DNA of the CDR3: TGTGCCAGCAGCAAAGCGCTCGTACAGACAGAGTTCACTGAAGCTTTCTTT.

This sequence joins TRBV6-4 and TRBJ2-2, with 9 bases lining up with TRBD1. The germline V gene has CDR1 MRHNA and CDR2 SNTAGT. There are 14 residues in the CDR3. Trimming took 6 bases from V and 3 from J; bases not matched to a gene: 2. The CDR3: CASRGQGYTGELFF. In DNA, the CDR3 is TGTGCCAGCAGAGGACAGGGGTACACCGGGGAGCTGTTTTTT.

The chain joins TRBV5-1 to TRBJ2-6, with D unresolved. The CDR3 is 16 amino acids. Between the trimmed V and J ends, which lost 0 bases and 0 bases, there was a span of 7 bases. CDR1 SGHRS and CDR2 YFSETQ come from the germline V gene. CDR3 in amino acids: CASSLVSFSGANVLTF. The CDR3 DNA is TGCGCCAGCAGCTTGGTCAGTTTCTCTGGGGCCAACGTCCTGACTTTC.

The J gene is TRBJ1-6, the V gene TRBV10-3; 9 nucleotides line up with TRBD1. V lost 7 bases, J lost 10 bases, and 8 bases stayed unmatched. Germline V gene sequence: CDR1 ENHRY, CDR2 SYGVKD. The CDR3 is 14 amino acids. The DNA of the CDR3 is TGTGCCATCACCGATGACAGGGGGAGGTCACCCCTCCACTTT. This translates into CAITDDRGRSPLHF.